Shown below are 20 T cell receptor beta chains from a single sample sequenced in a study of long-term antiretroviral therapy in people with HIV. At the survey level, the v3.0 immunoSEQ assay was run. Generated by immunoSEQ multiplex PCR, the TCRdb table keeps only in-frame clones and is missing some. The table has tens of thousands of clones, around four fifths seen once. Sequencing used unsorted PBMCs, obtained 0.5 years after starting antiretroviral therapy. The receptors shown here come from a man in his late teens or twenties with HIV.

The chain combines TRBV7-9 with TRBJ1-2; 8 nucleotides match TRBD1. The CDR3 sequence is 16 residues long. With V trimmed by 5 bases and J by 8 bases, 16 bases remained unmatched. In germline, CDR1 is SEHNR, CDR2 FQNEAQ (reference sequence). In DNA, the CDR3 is TGTGCCAGCAGCCGTGGTATGTTTCAGGGGGCCGTCGGCTACACCTTC. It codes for CASSRGMFQGAVGYTF.

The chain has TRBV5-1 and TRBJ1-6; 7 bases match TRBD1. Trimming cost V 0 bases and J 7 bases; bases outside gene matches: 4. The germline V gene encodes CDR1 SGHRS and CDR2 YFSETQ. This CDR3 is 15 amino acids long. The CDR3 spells CASSLEGARNSPLHF. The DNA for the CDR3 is TGCGCCAGCAGCTTGGAGGGGGCGAGGAATTCACCCCTCCACTTT.

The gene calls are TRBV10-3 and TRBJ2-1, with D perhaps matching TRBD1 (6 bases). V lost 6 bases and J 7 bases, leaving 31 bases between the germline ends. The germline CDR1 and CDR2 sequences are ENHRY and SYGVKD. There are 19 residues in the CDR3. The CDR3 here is CAISGQHPTTLDSPNEQFF. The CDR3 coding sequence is TGTGCCATCAGCGGACAGCACCCGACAACACTCGACTCACCGAATGAGCAGTTCTTC.

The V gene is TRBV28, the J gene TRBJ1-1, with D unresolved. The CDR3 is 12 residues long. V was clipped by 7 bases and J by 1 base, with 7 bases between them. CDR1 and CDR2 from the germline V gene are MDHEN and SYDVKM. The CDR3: CASISWNTEAFF. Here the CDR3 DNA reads TGTGCCAGCATTTCCTGGAACACTGAAGCTTTCTTT.

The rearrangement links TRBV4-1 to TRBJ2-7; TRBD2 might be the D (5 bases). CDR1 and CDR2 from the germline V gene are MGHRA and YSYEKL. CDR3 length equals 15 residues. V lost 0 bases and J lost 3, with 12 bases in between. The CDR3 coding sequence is TGCGCCAGCAGCCAAGATACGGGAATCAACTACGAGCAGTACTTC. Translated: CASSQDTGINYEQYF.

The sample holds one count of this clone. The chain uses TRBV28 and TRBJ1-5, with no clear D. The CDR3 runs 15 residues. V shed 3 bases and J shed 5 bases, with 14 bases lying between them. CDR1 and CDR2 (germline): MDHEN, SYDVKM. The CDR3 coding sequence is TGTGCCAGCAGTTTCGGACGGGCCAAAGATCAGCCCCAGCATTTT. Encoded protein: CASSFGRAKDQPQHF.

CDR3 loop: CASSPLVSRGPYEQYF. CDR3 nucleotides: TGTGCCAGCTCACCCCTAGTTTCAAGGGGGCCGTACGAGCAGTACTTC. The V call is TRBV18, the J call TRBJ2-7; 7 bases line up with TRBD1. V dropped 3 bases and J dropped 4; count of bases not matched to a gene: 12. The CDR3 length is 16 residues. Germline CDR1 and CDR2: KGHSH and LQKENI.

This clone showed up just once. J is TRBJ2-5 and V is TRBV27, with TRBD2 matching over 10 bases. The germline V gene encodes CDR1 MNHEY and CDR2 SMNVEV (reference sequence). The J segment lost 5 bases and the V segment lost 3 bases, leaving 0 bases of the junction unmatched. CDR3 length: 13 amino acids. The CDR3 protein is CASSLGLAETQYF. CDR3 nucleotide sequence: TGTGCCAGCAGTTTGGGACTAGCGGAGACCCAGTACTTC.

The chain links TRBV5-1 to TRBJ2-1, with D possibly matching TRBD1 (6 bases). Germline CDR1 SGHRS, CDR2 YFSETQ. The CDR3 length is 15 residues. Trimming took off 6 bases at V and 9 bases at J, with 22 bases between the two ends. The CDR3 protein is CASKVGDHIGGEQFF. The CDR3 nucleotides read TGCGCCAGCAAGGTGGGGGACCATATAGGGGGTGAGCAGTTCTTC.

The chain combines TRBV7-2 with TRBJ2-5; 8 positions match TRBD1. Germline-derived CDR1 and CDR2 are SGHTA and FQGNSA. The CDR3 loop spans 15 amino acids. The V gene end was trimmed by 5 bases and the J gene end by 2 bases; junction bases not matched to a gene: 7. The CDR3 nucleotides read TGTGCCAGCAGCCGATACGACAGGGGACAAGAGACCCAGTACTTC. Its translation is CASSRYDRGQETQYF. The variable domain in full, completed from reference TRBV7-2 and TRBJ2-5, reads GAGVSQSPSNKVTEKGKDVELRCDPISGHTALYWYRQSLGQGLEFLIYFQGNSAPDKSGLPSDRFSAERTGGSVSTLTIQRTQQEDSAVYLCASSRYDRGQETQYFGPGTRLLVL.

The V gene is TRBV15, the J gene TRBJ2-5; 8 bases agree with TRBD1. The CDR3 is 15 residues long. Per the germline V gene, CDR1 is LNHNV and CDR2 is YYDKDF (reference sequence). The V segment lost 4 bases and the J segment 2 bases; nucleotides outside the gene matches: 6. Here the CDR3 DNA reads TGTGCCACCAGCAAGGGGGACAGGAATCAAGAGACCCAGTACTTC. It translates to CATSKGDRNQETQYF.

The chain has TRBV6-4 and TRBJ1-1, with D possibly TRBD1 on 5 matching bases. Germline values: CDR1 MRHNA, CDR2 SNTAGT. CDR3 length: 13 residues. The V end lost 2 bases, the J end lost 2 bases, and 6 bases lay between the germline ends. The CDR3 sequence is CASSDGANTEAFF. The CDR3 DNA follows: TGTGCCAGCAGTGACGGGGCAAACACTGAAGCTTTCTTT.

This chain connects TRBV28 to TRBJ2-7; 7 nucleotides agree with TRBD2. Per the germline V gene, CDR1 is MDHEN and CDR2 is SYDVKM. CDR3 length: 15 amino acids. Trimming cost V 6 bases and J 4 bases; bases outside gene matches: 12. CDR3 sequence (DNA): TGTGCCAGCAGACGTTCAGCGGGGATAATGTACGAGCAGTACTTC. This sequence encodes CASRRSAGIMYEQYF.

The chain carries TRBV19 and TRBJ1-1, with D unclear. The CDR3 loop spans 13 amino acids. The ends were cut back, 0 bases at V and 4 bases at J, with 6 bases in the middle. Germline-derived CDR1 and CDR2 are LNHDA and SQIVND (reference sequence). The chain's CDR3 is CASSIDLSTEAFF. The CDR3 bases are TGTGCCAGTAGTATAGATCTGAGCACTGAAGCTTTCTTT.

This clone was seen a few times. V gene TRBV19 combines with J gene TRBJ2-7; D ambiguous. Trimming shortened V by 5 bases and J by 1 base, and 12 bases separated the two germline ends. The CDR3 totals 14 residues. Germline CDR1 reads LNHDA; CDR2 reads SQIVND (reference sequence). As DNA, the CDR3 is TGTGCCAGTAGTCAGGCAGGCGGATCCTACGAGCAGTACTTC. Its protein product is CASSQAGGSYEQYF.

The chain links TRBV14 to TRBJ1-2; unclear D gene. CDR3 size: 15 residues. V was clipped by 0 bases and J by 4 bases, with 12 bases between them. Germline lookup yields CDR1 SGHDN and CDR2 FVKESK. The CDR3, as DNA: TGTGCCAGCAGCCAAGATCTCGGCAGACCCTATGGCTACACCTTC. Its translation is CASSQDLGRPYGYTF.

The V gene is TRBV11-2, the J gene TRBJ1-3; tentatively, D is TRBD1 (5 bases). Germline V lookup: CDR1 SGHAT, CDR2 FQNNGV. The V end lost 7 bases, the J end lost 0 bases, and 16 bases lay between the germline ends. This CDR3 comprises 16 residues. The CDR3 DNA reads TGTGCCAGCACCCGCCCGGGCGGGGGCTCTGGAAACACCATATATTTT. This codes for CASTRPGGGSGNTIYF.

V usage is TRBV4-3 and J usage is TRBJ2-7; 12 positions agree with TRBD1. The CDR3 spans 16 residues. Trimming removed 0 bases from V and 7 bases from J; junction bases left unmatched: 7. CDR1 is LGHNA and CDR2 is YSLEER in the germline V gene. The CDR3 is CASSQDGTGGTGEQYF. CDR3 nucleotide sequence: TGCGCCAGCAGCCAAGATGGGACAGGGGGCACGGGTGAGCAGTACTTC.

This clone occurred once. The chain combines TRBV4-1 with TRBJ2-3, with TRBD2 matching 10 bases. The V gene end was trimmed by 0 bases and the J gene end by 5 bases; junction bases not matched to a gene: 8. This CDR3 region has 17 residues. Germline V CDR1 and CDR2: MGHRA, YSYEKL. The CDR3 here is CASSQELAGVSGDTQYF. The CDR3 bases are TGCGCCAGCAGCCAAGAGCTAGCGGGAGTATCGGGAGATACGCAGTATTTT.

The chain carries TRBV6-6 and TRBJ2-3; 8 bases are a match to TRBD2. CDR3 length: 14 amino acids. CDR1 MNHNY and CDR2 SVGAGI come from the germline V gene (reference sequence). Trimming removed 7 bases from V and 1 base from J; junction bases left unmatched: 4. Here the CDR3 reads CASTPAGGTDTQYF. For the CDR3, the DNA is TGTGCCAGCACCCCAGCGGGAGGCACAGATACGCAGTATTTT.